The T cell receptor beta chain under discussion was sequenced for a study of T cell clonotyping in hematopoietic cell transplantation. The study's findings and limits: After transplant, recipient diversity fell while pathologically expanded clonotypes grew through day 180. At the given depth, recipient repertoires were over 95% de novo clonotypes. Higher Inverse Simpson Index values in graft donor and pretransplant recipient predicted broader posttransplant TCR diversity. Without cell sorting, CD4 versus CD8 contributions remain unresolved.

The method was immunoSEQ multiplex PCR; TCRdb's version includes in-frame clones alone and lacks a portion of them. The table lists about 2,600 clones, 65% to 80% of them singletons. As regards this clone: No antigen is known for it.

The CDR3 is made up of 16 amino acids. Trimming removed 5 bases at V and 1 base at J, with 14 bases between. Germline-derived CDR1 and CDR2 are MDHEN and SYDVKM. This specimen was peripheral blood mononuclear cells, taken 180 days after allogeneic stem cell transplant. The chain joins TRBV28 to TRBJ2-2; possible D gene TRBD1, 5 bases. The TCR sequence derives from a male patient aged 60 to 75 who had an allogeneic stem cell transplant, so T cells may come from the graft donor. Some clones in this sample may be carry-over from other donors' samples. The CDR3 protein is CASSPHPDRNTGELFF. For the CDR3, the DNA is TGTGCCAGCAGTCCCCATCCCGACAGGAACACCGGGGAGCTGTTTTTT.